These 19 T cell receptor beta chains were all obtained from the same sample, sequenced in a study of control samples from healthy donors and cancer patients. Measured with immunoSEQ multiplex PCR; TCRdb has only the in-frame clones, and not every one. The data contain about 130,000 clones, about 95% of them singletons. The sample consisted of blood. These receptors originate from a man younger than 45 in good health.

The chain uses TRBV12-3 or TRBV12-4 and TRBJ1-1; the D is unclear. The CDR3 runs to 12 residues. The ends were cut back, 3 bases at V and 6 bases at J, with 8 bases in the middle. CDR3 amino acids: CASSFWFSEAFF. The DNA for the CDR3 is TGTGCCAGCAGTTTTTGGTTTTCTGAAGCTTTCTTT.

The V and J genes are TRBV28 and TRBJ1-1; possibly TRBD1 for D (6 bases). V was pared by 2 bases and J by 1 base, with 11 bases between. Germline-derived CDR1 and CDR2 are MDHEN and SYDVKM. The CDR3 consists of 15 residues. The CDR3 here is CASSLPTGGNTEAFF. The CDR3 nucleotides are TGTGCCAGCAGTTTACCGACAGGAGGGAACACTGAAGCTTTCTTT.

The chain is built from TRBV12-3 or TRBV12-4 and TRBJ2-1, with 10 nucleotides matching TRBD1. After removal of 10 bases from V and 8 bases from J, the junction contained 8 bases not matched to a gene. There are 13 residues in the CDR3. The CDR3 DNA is TGTGCCACCGGACAGGGGGTGATCGATGAGCAGTTCTTC. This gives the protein CATGQGVIDEQFF.

CDR3 bases: TGTGCCACCAGCAGGGGAACTAATGAAAAACTGTTTTTT. It specifies CATSRGTNEKLFF. The genes are TRBV15 and TRBJ1-4; no reliable D call. Per germline, CDR1 LNHNV and CDR2 YYDKDF (reference sequence). Trimming removed 3 bases from V and 1 base from J, with 3 bases in between. CDR3 length: 13 residues.

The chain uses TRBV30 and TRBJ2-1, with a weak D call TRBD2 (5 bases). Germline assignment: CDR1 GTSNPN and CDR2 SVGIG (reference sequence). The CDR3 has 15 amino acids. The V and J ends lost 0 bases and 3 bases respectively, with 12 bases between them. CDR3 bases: TGTGCCTGGAGTGTCTACAGCGGTAGCTACAATGAGCAGTTCTTC. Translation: CAWSVYSGSYNEQFF.

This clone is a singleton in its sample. The CDR3 loop reads CAWSWTGWNTEAFF. As DNA, the CDR3 is TGTGCCTGGAGCTGGACAGGGTGGAACACTGAAGCTTTCTTT. This rearrangement joins TRBV30 to TRBJ1-1, with 8 bases aligning to TRBD1. Germline CDR1 and CDR2: GTSNPN and SVGIG (reference sequence). The V segment lost 3 bases and the J segment 1 base; nucleotides outside the gene matches: 4. This CDR3 region has 14 residues.

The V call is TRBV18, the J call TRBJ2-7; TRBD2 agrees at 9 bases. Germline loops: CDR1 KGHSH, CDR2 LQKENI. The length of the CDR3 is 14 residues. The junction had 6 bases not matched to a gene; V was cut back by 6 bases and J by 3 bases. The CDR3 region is CASSAAGGVYEQYF. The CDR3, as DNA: TGTGCCAGCTCGGCAGCGGGGGGAGTCTACGAGCAGTACTTC.

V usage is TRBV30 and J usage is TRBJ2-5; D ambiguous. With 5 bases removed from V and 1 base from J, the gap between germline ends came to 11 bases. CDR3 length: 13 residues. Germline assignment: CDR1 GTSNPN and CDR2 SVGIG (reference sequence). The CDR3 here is CAWDAGVQETQYF. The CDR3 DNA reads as TGTGCCTGGGACGCCGGAGTCCAAGAGACCCAGTACTTC.

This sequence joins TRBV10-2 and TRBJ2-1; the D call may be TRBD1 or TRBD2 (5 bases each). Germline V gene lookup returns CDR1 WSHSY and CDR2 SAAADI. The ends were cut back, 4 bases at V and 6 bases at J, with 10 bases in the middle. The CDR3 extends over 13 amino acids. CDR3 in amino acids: CASSGGRINEQFF. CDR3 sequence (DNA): TGCGCCAGCAGTGGGGGACGGATCAATGAGCAGTTCTTC.

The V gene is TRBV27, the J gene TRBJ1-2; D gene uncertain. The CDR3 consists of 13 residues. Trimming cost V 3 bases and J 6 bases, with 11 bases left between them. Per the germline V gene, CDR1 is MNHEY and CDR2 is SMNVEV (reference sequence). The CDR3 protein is CASSFIDGDGYTF. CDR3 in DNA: TGTGCCAGCAGTTTTATAGATGGGGATGGCTACACCTTC.

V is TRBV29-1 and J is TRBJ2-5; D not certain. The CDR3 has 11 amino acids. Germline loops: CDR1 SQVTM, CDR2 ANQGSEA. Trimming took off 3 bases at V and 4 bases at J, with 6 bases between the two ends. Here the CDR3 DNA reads TGCAGCGTTGAGGGCGGAGAGACCCAGTACTTC. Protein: CSVEGGETQYF.

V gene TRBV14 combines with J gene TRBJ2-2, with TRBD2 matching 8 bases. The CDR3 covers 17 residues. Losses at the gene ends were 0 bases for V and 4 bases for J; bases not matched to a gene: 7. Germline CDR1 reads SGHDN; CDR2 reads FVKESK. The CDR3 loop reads CASSQDLRRGGTGELFF. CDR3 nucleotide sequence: TGTGCCAGCAGCCAAGATCTAAGACGGGGGGGCACCGGGGAGCTGTTTTTT.

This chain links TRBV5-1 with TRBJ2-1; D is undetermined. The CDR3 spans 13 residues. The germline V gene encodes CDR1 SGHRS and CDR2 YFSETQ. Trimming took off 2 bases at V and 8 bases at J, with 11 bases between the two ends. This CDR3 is CASSFVATDEQFF. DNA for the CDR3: TGCGCCAGCAGCTTCGTAGCCACCGATGAGCAGTTCTTC.

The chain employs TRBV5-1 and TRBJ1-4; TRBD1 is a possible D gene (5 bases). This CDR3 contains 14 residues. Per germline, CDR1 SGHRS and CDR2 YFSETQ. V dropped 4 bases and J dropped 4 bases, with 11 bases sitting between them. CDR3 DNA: TGCGCCAGCAGCCTCCAGGGACGTAATGAAAAACTGTTTTTT. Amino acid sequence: CASSLQGRNEKLFF. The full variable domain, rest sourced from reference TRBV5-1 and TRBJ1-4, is KAGVTQTPRYLIKTRGQQVTLSCSPISGHRSVSWYQQTPGQGLQFLFEYFSETQRNKGNFPGRFSGRQFSNSRSEMNVSTLELGDSALYLCASSLQGRNEKLFFGSGTQLSVL.

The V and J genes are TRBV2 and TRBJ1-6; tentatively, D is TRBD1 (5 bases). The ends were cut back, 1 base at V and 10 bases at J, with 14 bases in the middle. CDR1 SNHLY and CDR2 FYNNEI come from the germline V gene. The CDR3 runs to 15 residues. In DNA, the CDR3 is TGTGCCAGCAGTGAAGGGGCAGGGCTGTCCTCACCCCTCCACTTT. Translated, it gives CASSEGAGLSSPLHF. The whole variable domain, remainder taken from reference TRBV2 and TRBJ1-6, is EPEVTQTPSHQVTQMGQEVILRCVPISNHLYFYWYRQILGQKVEFLVSFYNNEISEKSEIFDDQFSVERPDGSNFTLKIRSTKLEDSAMYFCASSEGAGLSSPLHFGNGTRLTVT.

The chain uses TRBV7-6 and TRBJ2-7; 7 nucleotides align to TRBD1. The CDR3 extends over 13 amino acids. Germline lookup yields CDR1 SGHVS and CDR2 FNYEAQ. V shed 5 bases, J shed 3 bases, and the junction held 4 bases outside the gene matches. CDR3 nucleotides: TGTGCCAGCAGCAGGGGGCCGGTCTACGAGCAGTACTTC. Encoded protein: CASSRGPVYEQYF.

The CDR3 DNA reads as TGTGCCAGCAGCTTAATAAGCCACGAGCAGTACTTC. Translated, it gives CASSLISHEQYF. The chain links TRBV7-9 to TRBJ2-7, with D uncertain. Germline V gene sequence: CDR1 SEHNR, CDR2 FQNEAQ (reference sequence). The V end was cut by 2 bases, the J end by 5 bases, with 7 bases between. CDR3 length: 12 amino acids.

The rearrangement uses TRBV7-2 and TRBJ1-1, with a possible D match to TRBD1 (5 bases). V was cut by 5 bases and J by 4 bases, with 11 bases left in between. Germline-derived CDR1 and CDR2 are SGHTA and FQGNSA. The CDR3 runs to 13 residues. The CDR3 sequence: CASSRGRFTEAFF. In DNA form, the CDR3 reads TGTGCCAGCAGCCGGGGACGCTTCACTGAAGCTTTCTTT.

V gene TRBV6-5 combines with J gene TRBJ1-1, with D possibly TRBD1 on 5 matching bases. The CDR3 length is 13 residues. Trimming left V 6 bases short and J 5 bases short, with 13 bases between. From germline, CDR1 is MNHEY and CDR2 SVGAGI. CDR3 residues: CASRRTRGTEAFF. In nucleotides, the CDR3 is TGTGCCAGCAGGCGAACAAGGGGAACTGAAGCTTTCTTT.